One sample yielded the 8 T cell receptor beta chains listed below, sequenced in a study of blood T cell repertoires in COVID-19. Data came from immunoSEQ multiplex PCR; TCRdb stores just in-frame clones and leaves some out. The sample includes approximately 100,000 clones, 85% to 95% of them seen just once. The specimen was peripheral blood. These receptors were collected from a man aged 45 to 65 with active COVID-19.

The chain is built from TRBV24-1 and TRBJ2-3; 9 positions agree with TRBD1. The length of the CDR3 is 15 residues. CDR1 and CDR2 from the germline V gene are KGHDR and SFDVKD. V dropped 3 bases and J dropped 1; count of bases not matched to a gene: 1. DNA of the CDR3: TGTGCCACCAGTGATCGGGACAGGGGCACAGATACGCAGTATTTT. The encoded protein is CATSDRDRGTDTQYF.

This chain joins TRBV14 and TRBJ2-7; no clear D gene. Trimming took 2 bases from V and 9 from J, leaving 8 bases between them. CDR1 and CDR2 (germline): SGHDN, FVKESK. The CDR3 is made up of 11 amino acids. CDR3 in DNA: TGTGCCAGCAGCCAATCGGTCTGGCAGTACTTC. Translating gives CASSQSVWQYF.

The chain carries TRBV18 and TRBJ2-1, with TRBD1 identical over 7 bases. Germline CDR1 KGHSH, CDR2 LQKENI. The J segment lost 9 bases and the V segment lost 2 bases, leaving 28 bases of the junction unmatched. The CDR3 contains 21 residues. The CDR3 sequence: CASSPKPWDRTGLTGKGEQFF. The CDR3, as DNA: TGTGCCAGCTCACCAAAACCGTGGGATCGGACAGGCCTCACCGGGAAGGGTGAGCAGTTCTTC.

The count of this clone is one. The rearrangement links TRBV28 to TRBJ1-5; TRBD1 matches at 8 bases. Per germline, CDR1 MDHEN and CDR2 SYDVKM. The ends lost 4 bases at V and 7 bases at J; junction bases unmatched: 12. CDR3 length: 16 residues. The CDR3 spells CASSSLGQGGYQPQHF. The CDR3 DNA is TGTGCCAGCAGTTCCCTCGGACAGGGTGGCTACCAGCCCCAGCATTTT.

The rearrangement links TRBV6-5 to TRBJ2-2; TRBD2 aligns across 9 bases. Germline values: CDR1 MNHEY, CDR2 SVGAGI. This CDR3 comprises 16 residues. V gave up 2 bases and J gave up 4 bases; unmatched junction bases: 5. The DNA for the CDR3 is TGTGCCAGCAGTTACCCGCGGGGGGGATCCACCGGGGAGCTGTTTTTT. Translating it yields CASSYPRGGSTGELFF.

The chain recombines TRBV27 with TRBJ2-1; 12 bases match TRBD1. From germline, CDR1 is MNHEY and CDR2 SMNVEV (reference sequence). V shed 8 bases and J 15 bases; nucleotides not matched to a gene: 8. There are 12 residues in the CDR3. The CDR3 coding sequence is TGTGCCAGCGGATTGGGACAGGGGGCTTGGTTCTTC. Translating gives CASGLGQGAWFF.

In nucleotides, the CDR3 is TGTGCCAGCACGCGGGGCTCGGCTGGGGCCAACGTCCTGACTTTC. The encoded protein is CASTRGSAGANVLTF. The rearrangement links TRBV28 to TRBJ2-6; perhaps TRBD2 as D (6 bases). Germline-derived CDR1 and CDR2 are MDHEN and SYDVKM. The CDR3 is made up of 15 amino acids. V dropped 7 bases and J dropped 2 bases, with 12 bases sitting between them.

The rearrangement joins TRBV7-3 to TRBJ1-2; 8 nucleotides match TRBD1. Germline trimming cut 2 bases from V and 3 bases from J; bases unmatched to any gene: 8. The CDR3 has 16 amino acids. Per germline, CDR1 SGHTA and CDR2 FQGTGA. The CDR3 spells CASSLGQTGADYGYTF. The CDR3 nucleotides read TGTGCCAGCAGCTTAGGTCAGACAGGGGCAGACTATGGCTACACCTTC.